Here is one T cell receptor (beta chain) with its context. V lost 2 bases, J lost 2 bases, and 9 bases lay in between. The CDR3 sequence is 14 residues long. Germline CDR1 reads MNHEY; CDR2 reads SVGAGI. These data come from a study of blood T cell repertoires in COVID-19. Study summary: COVID-19 samples collected from the United States, Italy and Spain covered acute and convalescent phases. Sources were T cells, B-cell-depleted T cells, or PBMCs; the material itself was cDNA or gDNA.

Original analysis: Amplification of reference gene primers provided the estimated nucleated cell counts. Profiling relied on immunoSEQ multiplex PCR, and the TCRdb table lists in-frame clones only, not all of them. The V and J calls and the clone size are those of that table, but D and trimming were determined from the DNA. The table has fewer than 85,000 clones, about 90% seen once. The source is a human donor in a cohort sampled during active COVID-19. The V call is TRBV6-5, the J call TRBJ1-1, with D possibly matching TRBD1 (5 bases). The sample taken for sequencing was peripheral blood. The CDR3 DNA reads TGTGCCAGCAGTTACCTCAGGGAAAACACTGAAGCTTTCTTT. Protein: CASSYLRENTEAFF.